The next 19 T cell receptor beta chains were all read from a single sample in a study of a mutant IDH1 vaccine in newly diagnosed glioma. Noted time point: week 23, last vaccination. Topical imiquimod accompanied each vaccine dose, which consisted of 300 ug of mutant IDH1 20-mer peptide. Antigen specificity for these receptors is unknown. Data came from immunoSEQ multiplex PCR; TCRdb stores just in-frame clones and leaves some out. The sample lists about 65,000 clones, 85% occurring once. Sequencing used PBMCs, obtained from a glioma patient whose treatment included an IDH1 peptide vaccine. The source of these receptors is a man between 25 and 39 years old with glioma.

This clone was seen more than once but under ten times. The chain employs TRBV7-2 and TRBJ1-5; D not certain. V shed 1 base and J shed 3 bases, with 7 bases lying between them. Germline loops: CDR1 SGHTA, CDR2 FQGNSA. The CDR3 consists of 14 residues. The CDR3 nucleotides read TGTGCCAGCAGCTTAGGGGTTAACAATCAGCCCCAGCATTTT. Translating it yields CASSLGVNNQPQHF.

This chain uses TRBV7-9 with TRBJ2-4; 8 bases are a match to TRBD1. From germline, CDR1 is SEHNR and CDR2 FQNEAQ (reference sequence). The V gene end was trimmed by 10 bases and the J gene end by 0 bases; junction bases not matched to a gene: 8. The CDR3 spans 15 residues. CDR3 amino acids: CATTGGTTAKNIQYF. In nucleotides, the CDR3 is TGTGCCACTACAGGGGGTACTACAGCCAAAAACATTCAGTACTTC.

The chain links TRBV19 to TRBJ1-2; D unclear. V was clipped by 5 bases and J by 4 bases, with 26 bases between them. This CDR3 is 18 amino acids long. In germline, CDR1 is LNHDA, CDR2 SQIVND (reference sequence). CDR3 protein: CASSAPRAARREGYGYTF. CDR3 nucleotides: TGTGCCAGTAGTGCTCCTCGAGCCGCGAGACGGGAGGGCTATGGCTACACCTTC.

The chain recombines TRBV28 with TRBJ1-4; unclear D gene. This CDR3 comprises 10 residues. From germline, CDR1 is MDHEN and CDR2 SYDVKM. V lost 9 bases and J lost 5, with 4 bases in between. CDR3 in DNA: TGTGCCAGTCGAAATGAAAAACTGTTTTTT. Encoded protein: CASRNEKLFF. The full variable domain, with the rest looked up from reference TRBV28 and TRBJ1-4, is DVKVTQSSRYLVKRTGEKVFLECVQDMDHENMFWYRQDPGLGLRLIYFSYDVKMKEKGDIPEGYSVSREKKERFSLILESASTNQTSMYLCASRNEKLFFGSGTQLSVL.

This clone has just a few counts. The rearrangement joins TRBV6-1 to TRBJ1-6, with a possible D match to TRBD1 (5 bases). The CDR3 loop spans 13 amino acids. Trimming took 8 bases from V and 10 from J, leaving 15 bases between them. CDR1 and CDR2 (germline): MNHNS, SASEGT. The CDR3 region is CASAPSEGSPLHF. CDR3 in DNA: TGTGCCAGCGCTCCCTCCGAGGGGTCACCCCTCCACTTT.

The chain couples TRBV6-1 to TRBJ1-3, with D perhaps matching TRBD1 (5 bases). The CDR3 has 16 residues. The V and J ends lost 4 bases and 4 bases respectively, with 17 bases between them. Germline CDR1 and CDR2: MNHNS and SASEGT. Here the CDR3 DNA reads TGTGCCAGCAGTGGGTCAGGGTTAGGCTCGGGAAACACCATATATTTT. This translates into CASSGSGLGSGNTIYF.

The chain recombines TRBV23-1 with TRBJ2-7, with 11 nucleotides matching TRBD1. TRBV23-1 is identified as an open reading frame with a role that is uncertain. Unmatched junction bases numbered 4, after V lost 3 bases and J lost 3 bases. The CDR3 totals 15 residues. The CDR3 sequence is CASSHPGTGGYEQYF. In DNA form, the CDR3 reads TGCGCCAGCAGTCACCCCGGGACAGGGGGCTACGAGCAGTACTTC.

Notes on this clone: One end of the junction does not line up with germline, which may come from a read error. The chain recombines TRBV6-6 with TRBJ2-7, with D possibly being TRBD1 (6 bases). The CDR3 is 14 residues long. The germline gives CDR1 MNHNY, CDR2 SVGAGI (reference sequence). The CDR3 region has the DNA TGTGCCAGCAGGAACACAGGGAAACTCCAAAGGGAGCACTTC. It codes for CASRNTGKLQREHF.

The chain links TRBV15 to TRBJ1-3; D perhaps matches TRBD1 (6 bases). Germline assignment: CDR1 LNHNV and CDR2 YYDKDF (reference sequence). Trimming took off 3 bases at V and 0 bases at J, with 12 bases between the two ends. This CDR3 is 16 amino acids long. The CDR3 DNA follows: TGTGCCACCAGCAGGAGACAGGCGATCTCTGGAAACACCATATATTTT. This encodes CATSRRQAISGNTIYF.

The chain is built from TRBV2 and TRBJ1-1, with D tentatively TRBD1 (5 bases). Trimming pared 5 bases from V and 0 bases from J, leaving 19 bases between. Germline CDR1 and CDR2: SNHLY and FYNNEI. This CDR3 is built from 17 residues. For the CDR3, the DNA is TGTGCCAGCAGTCCCGCGGATCGACAGAGTGTGAACACTGAAGCTTTCTTT. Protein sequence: CASSPADRQSVNTEAFF.

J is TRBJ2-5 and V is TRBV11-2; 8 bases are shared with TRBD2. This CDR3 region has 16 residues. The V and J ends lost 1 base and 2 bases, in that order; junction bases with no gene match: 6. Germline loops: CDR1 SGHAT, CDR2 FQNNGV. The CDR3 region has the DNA TGTGCCAGCAGCTTAGTCCTAGCGGGCGCTCAAGAGACCCAGTACTTC. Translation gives CASSLVLAGAQETQYF. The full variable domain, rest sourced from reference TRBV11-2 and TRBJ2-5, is EAGVAQSPRYKIIEKRQSVAFWCNPISGHATLYWYQQILGQGPKLLIQFQNNGVVDDSQLPKDRFSAERLKGVDSTLKIQPAKLEDSAVYLCASSLVLAGAQETQYFGPGTRLLVL.

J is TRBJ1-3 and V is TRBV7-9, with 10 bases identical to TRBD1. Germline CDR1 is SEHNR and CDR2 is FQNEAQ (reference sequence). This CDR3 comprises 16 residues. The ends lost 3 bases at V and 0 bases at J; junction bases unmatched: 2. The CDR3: CASSFWTGGSGNTIYF. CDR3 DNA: TGTGCCAGCAGCTTTTGGACAGGGGGCTCTGGAAACACCATATATTTT.

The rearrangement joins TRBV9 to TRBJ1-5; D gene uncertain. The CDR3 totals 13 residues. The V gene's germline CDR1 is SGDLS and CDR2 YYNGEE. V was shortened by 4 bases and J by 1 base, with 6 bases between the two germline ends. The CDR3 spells CASSYDSNQPQHF. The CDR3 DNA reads TGTGCCAGCAGCTACGACAGCAATCAGCCCCAGCATTTT.

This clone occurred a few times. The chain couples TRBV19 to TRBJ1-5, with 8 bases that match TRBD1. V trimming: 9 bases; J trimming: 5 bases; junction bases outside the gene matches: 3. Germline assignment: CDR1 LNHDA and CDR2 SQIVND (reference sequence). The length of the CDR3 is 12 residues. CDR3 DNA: TGTGCCAGCCTACAGGGGGATCAGCCCCAGCATTTT. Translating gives CASLQGDQPQHF.

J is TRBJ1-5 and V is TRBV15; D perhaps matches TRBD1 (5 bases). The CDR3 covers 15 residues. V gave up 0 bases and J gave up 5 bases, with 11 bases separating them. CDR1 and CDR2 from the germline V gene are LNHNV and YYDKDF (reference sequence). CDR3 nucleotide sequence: TGTGCCACCAGCAGAGAATTGACAGCATATCAGCCCCAGCATTTT. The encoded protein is CATSRELTAYQPQHF.

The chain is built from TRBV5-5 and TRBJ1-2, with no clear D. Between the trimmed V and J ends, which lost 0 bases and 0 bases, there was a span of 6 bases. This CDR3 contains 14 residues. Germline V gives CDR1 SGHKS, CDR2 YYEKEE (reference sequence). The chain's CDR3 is CASSLEGTNYGYTF. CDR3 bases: TGTGCCAGCAGCTTGGAGGGAACTAACTATGGCTACACCTTC.

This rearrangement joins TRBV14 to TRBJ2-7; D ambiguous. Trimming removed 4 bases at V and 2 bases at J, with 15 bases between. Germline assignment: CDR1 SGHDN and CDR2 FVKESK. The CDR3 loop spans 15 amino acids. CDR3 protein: CASSPRPEYPYEQYF. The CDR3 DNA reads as TGTGCCAGCAGCCCCCGACCTGAATATCCCTACGAGCAGTACTTC.

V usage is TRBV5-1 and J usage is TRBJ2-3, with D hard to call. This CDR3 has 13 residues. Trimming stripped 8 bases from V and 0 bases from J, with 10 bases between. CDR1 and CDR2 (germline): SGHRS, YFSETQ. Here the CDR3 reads CASLKDSTDTQYF. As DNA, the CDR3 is TGCGCCAGTCTGAAAGATAGCACAGATACGCAGTATTTT.

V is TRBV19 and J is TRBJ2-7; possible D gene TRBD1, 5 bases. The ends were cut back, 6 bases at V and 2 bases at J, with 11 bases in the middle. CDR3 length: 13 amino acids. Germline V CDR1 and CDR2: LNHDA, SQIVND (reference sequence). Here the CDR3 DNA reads TGTGCCAGTAGCGTAACAGGACCCTACGAGCAGTACTTC. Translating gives CASSVTGPYEQYF.